The 15 T cell receptor beta chains in this list originate from one sample, sequenced in a study of T cell clonality in common variable immunodeficiency. Assay used: immunoSEQ multiplex PCR; TCRdb lists only in-frame clones, some missing. The sample is made up of 35,000 to 50,000 clones, none counted only once. Sequencing was carried out using peripheral blood mononuclear cells. The source is a person aged 18 to 75 in good health.

The sample holds many counts of this clone. The read is 3 residues too short to cover the CDR3 end, so that end is filled in from the germline J gene. The V and J genes are TRBV20-1 and TRBJ2-1; TRBD1 matches 9 bases. The CDR3 runs 14 residues. V gave up 4 bases and J gave up 3 bases; unmatched junction bases: 4. Germline V gene sequence: CDR1 DFQATT, CDR2 SNEGSKA (reference sequence). The covered CDR3 bases are TGCAGTGCTATTAGACAGGGGGACTACAATGAG. Translation: CSAIRQGDYNE. The full CDR3 protein is CSAIRQGDYNEQFF.

This clone was seen repeatedly, ten times or more. Read data end 3 residues before the CDR3 end; the end is taken from the germline J gene. V and J are TRBV5-6 and TRBJ2-1, with 7 bases lining up with TRBD1. Trimming removed 1 base from V and 5 bases from J; junction bases left unmatched: 6. This CDR3 comprises 15 residues. CDR1 SGHDT and CDR2 YYEEEE come from the germline V gene. The CDR3 is CASSLIPTGDNEQFF. Partial CDR3 DNA: TGTGCCAGCAGCTTGATTCCTACAGGGGACAATGAG.

This clone has a count of ten or more. The CDR3 end falls 3 residues outside the read, so it is completed with the germline J gene. The rearrangement links TRBV20-1 to TRBJ2-3; TRBD2 is a possible D gene (5 bases). This CDR3 comprises 15 residues. Germline V gives CDR1 DFQATT, CDR2 SNEGSKA (reference sequence). The ends were cut back, 0 bases at V and 0 bases at J, with 10 bases in the middle. The CDR3 region is CSARDLGGSTDTQYF. Incomplete CDR3 DNA: TGCAGTGCTAGAGACTTAGGCGGGAGCACAGATACG.

This clone was seen at least ten times. The read terminates 3 residues before the CDR3 end, so the remaining end is supplied by the germline J gene. This sequence joins TRBV5-1 and TRBJ1-3; D remains unclear. V lost 2 bases and J 0 bases, leaving 9 bases between the germline ends. The CDR3 has 15 amino acids. Germline CDR1 and CDR2: SGHRS and YFSETQ. This CDR3 reads CASSFEAGSGNTIYF. The CDR3 bases that were read are TGCGCCAGCAGCTTTGAGGCAGGCTCTGGAAACACC. The complete variable domain, with remaining parts taken from reference TRBV5-1 and TRBJ1-3, reads KAGVTQTPRYLIKTRGQQVTLSCSPISGHRSVSWYQQTPGQGLQFLFEYFSETQRNKGNFPGRFSGRQFSNSRSEMNVSTLELGDSALYLCASSFEAGSGNTIYFGEGSWLTVV.

This clone was seen many times. The read terminates 3 residues before the CDR3 end, so the remaining end is supplied by the germline J gene. The chain is built from TRBV5-1 and TRBJ1-2, with 7 bases that match TRBD1. V shed 0 bases and J 6 bases; nucleotides not matched to a gene: 5. Germline lookup yields CDR1 SGHRS and CDR2 YFSETQ. This CDR3 has 14 amino acids. CDR3 bases read: TGCGCCAGCAGCTTGGGTAGGGGGCCCCATGGC. Amino acids: CASSLGRGPHG. The CDR3 as a whole reads CASSLGRGPHGYTF. Using reference TRBV5-1 and TRBJ1-2 for the parts outside the CDR3, the full variable domain is KAGVTQTPRYLIKTRGQQVTLSCSPISGHRSVSWYQQTPGQGLQFLFEYFSETQRNKGNFPGRFSGRQFSNSRSEMNVSTLELGDSALYLCASSLGRGPHGYTFGSGTRLTVV.

This clone was seen more than once but under ten times. The read is 3 residues too short to cover the CDR3 end, so that end is filled in from the germline J gene. The genes are TRBV7-9 and TRBJ1-2; no clear D gene. Germline V gene data show CDR1 as SEHNR and CDR2 as FQNEAQ (reference sequence). This CDR3 contains 15 residues. This CDR3 reads CASSLGASGSYDYTF. The covered CDR3 bases are TGTGCCAGCAGCTTAGGGGCTAGCGGATCCTACGAC.

This clone was seen repeatedly, ten times or more. The DNA ends 3 residues before the CDR3 does, and the rest of the CDR3 is filled in from the germline J gene. The genes are TRBV14 and TRBJ2-7, with a possible D match to TRBD1 (6 bases). Germline values: CDR1 SGHDN, CDR2 FVKESK. The CDR3 totals 15 residues. The ends were cut back, 4 bases at V and 2 bases at J, with 15 bases in the middle. The CDR3 DNA, read in part, is TGTGCCAGCAGCCTAACCCGGGACAATCCCTACGAG. Translated: CASSLTRDNPYE. The CDR3, in full, reads CASSLTRDNPYEQYF.

This clone was counted many times. The CDR3 extends 3 residues past the end of the read, so its final part is completed from the germline J gene. The rearrangement joins TRBV5-6 to TRBJ2-7, with D uncertain. Germline CDR1 SGHDT, CDR2 YYEEEE. V shed 1 base and J shed 2 bases, with 7 bases lying between them. CDR3 length: 13 residues. The DNA read from the CDR3 is TGTGCCAGCAGCTTGTGGTTAGCCTACGAG. It translates to CASSLWLAYE. The complete CDR3 reads CASSLWLAYEQYF.

This clone was counted ten times or more. The read falls 3 residues short of the CDR3 end, and the missing part is taken from the germline J gene. The gene calls are TRBV5-1 and TRBJ2-3; 7 bases align to TRBD1. CDR3 size: 15 residues. The ends lost 0 bases at V and 2 bases at J; junction bases unmatched: 3. Germline lookup yields CDR1 SGHRS and CDR2 YFSETQ. The covered CDR3 bases are TGCGCCAGCAGCTTGGATGGGACAGCCACAGATACG. It codes for CASSLDGTATDT. The CDR3 as a whole reads CASSLDGTATDTQYF.

Of note for this clone: The CDR3 extends 3 residues past the end of the read, so its final part is completed from the germline J gene. V usage is TRBV7-9 and J usage is TRBJ1-2; 9 bases agree with TRBD1. Germline values: CDR1 SEHNR, CDR2 FQNEAQ (reference sequence). This CDR3 spans 15 amino acids. CDR3 amino acids: CASSLLQGAWNDYTF. The CDR3 DNA, read in part, is TGTGCCAGCAGCTTACTACAGGGGGCGTGGAATGAC.

By sample fraction, this clone is medium-sized. The sequenced fragment ends 3 residues before the CDR3 boundary, so the rest is inferred from the germline J gene. The genes are TRBV10-2 and TRBJ2-3; D possibly corresponds to TRBD2 (6 bases). The germline V gene encodes CDR1 WSHSY and CDR2 SAAADI. Between the trimmed V and J ends, which lost 8 bases and 6 bases, there was a span of 15 bases. The CDR3 loop spans 13 amino acids. CDR3 residues: CASRRGSDDTQYF. Partial CDR3 DNA: TGCGCCAGCCGTCGGGGGAGTGATGATACG.

This clone was recorded many times. Read sequence stops 3 residues before the CDR3 end, and the germline J gene provides the missing end. The rearrangement links TRBV2 to TRBJ2-7; TRBD1 aligns across 11 bases. Germline CDR1 reads SNHLY; CDR2 reads FYNNEI. The CDR3 runs to 17 residues. Unmatched junction bases numbered 14, after V lost 7 bases and J lost 3 bases. The CDR3 loop reads CASKRTGGTSPNYEQYF. CDR3 DNA, as far as it was read: TGTGCCAGCAAACGGACAGGGGGCACTAGCCCAAACTACGAG.

Ten or more counts support this clone. The read finishes 3 residues shy of the CDR3 end, and the germline J gene is used to complete it. This chain uses TRBV29-1 with TRBJ1-2; D is uncertain. Trimming left V 1 base short and J 2 bases short, with 11 bases between. The germline CDR1 and CDR2 sequences are SQVTM and ANQGSEA. CDR3 length equals 14 residues. CDR3 residues: CSVEGSGLNYGYTF. The sequenced part of the CDR3 DNA is TGCAGCGTTGAAGGAAGTGGCCTCAACTATGGC.

This clone showed up many times. The read falls 3 residues short of the CDR3 end, and the missing part is taken from the germline J gene. This sample also contains other DNA sequences that code for the same CDR3. This sequence joins TRBV19 and TRBJ1-3; TRBD1 agrees at 9 bases. The CDR3 runs to 16 residues. Germline V gene lookup returns CDR1 LNHDA and CDR2 SQIVND (reference sequence). Trimming removed 6 bases from V and 3 bases from J; junction bases left unmatched: 9. CDR3 residues: CASRAPGQGGGNTIYF. CDR3 DNA, as far as it was read: TGTGCCAGTAGAGCGCCGGGACAGGGAGGTGGAAACACC.

This clone was recorded many times. The sequenced part of the CDR3 DNA is TGCAGTGCTAGACAGGGGGTTTGGAATGAG. Protein: CSARQGVWNE. The complete CDR3 sequence is CSARQGVWNEQFF. The gene calls are TRBV20-1 and TRBJ2-1, with TRBD1 matching over 7 bases. Coverage ceases 3 residues before the CDR3 finishes, and the germline J gene fills in the end. This CDR3 is 13 amino acids long. Trimming removed 2 bases from V and 7 bases from J; junction bases left unmatched: 5. Per the germline V gene, CDR1 is DFQATT and CDR2 is SNEGSKA (reference sequence).